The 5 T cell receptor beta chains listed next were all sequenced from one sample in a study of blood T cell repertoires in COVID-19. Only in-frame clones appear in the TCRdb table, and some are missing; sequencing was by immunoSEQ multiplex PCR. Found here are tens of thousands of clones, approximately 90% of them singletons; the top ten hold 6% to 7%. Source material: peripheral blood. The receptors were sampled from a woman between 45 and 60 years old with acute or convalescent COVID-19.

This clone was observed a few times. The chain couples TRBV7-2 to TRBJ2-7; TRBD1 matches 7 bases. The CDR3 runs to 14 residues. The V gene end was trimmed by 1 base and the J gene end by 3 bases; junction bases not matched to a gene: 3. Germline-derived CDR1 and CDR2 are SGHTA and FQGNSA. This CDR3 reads CASSLGQGNYEQYF. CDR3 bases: TGTGCCAGCAGCTTAGGACAGGGAAACTACGAGCAGTACTTC.

The CDR3: CASSEGLQGGYTF. CDR3 nucleotide sequence: TGCGCCAGCAGTGAAGGCTTGCAGGGTGGCTACACCTTC. The V call is TRBV10-2, the J call TRBJ1-2; maybe TRBD1 (5 bases). Trimming cost V 3 bases and J 7 bases, with 12 bases left between them. Germline V gene lookup returns CDR1 WSHSY and CDR2 SAAADI. The CDR3 runs to 13 residues.

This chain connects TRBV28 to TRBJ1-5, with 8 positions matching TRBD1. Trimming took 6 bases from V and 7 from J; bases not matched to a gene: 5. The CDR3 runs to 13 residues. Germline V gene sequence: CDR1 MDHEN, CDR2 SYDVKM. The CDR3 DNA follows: TGTGCCAGCAGGTCAGGGGGCCCACAGCCCCAGCATTTT. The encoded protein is CASRSGGPQPQHF.

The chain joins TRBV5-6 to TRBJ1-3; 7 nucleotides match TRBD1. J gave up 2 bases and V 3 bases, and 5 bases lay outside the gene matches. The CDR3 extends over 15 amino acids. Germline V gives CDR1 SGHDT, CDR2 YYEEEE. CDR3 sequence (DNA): TGTGCCAGCAGCTGGGGAAGGGGGCCTGGAAACACCATATATTTT. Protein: CASSWGRGPGNTIYF. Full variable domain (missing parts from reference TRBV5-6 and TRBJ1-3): DAGVTQSPTHLIKTRGQQVTLRCSPKSGHDTVSWYQQALGQGPQFIFQYYEEEERQRGNFPDRFSGHQFPNYSSELNVNALLLGDSALYLCASSWGRGPGNTIYFGEGSWLTVV.

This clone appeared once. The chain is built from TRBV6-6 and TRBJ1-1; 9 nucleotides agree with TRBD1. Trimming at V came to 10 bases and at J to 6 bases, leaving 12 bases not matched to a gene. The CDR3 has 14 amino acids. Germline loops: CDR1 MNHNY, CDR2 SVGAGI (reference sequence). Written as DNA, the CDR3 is TGTGCCACCTCTACGGGACAGGGTTTAGCTGAAGCTTTCTTT. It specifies CATSTGQGLAEAFF.